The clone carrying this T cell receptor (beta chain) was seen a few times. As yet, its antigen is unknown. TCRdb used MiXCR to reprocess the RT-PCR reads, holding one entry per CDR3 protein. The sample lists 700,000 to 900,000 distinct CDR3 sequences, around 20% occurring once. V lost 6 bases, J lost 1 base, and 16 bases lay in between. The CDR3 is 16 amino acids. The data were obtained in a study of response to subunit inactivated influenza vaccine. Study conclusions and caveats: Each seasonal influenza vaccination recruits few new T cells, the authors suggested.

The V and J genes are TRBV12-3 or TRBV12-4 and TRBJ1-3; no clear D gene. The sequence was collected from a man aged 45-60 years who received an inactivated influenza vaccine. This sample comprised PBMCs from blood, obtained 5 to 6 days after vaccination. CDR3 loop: CASRPRYGLSGNTIYF. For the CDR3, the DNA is TGTGCCAGCAGACCTAGGTACGGACTATCTGGAAACACCATATATTTT.